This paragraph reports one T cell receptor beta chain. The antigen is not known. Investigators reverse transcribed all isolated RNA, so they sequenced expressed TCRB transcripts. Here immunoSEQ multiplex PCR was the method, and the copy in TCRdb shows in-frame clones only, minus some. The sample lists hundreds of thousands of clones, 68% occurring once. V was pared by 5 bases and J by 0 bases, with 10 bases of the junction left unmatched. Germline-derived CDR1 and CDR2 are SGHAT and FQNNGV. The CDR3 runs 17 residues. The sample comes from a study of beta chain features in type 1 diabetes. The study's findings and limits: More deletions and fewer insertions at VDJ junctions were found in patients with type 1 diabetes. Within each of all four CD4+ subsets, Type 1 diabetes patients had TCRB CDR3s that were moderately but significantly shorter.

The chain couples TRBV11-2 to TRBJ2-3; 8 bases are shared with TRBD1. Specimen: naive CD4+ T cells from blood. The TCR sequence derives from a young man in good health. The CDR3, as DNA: TGTGCCAGCAGCCGGCGGACGCGGACAGGGAGCACAGATACGCAGTATTTT. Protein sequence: CASSRRTRTGSTDTQYF.